These 20 T cell receptor beta chains were sequenced from one sample in a study of post-analysis software for immune sequencing data. Points from the study as a whole: When patients were compared with controls, 4 or 5 TRBV segments were more frequent, TRBV5-6, TRBV5-1 and TRBV20-1 among them.

Presence of unique molecular identifiers characterized the TCR beta cDNA libraries. TCRdb itself ran the PCR reads through MiXCR, one entry per CDR3 protein. The data contain roughly 800,000 distinct CDR3 sequences, around 27% of them singletons. These TCRs are of unknown antigen specificity. Sequenced: blood. These receptors were obtained from a girl aged 10 to 17 with multiple sclerosis.

J is TRBJ2-7 and V is TRBV5-1; D ambiguous. The CDR3 covers 16 residues. Trimming took 0 bases from V and 3 from J, leaving 16 bases between them. The V gene's germline CDR1 is SGHRS and CDR2 YFSETQ. The DNA for the CDR3 is TGCGCCAGCAGCTTGGGCCCCTTGGGAATTTACTACGAGCAGTACTTC. Protein product: CASSLGPLGIYYEQYF.

This clonotype has only a few counts. The chain couples TRBV2 to TRBJ2-7; D may be TRBD2 (6 bases). The CDR3 spans 13 residues. Germline V gene sequence: CDR1 SNHLY, CDR2 FYNNEI. Trimming removed 3 bases at V and 3 bases at J, with 9 bases between. The CDR3 DNA reads as TGTGCCAGCAGTGAGGAGGGCTTCTACGAGCAGTACTTC. Its translation is CASSEEGFYEQYF.

The chain employs TRBV7-2 and TRBJ2-7, with 8 nucleotides matching TRBD1. Germline CDR1 SGHTA, CDR2 FQGNSA. V lost 2 bases and J lost 3; bases outside the gene matches: 6. This CDR3 is built from 15 residues. The CDR3 protein is CASSLTGGPGYEQYF. Written as DNA, the CDR3 is TGTGCCAGCAGCTTAACAGGGGGACCCGGCTACGAGCAGTACTTC.

This clonotype was seen repeatedly, ten times or more. The chain employs TRBV29-1 and TRBJ1-2; 8 nucleotides match TRBD1. This CDR3 contains 13 residues. The germline CDR1 and CDR2 sequences are SQVTM and ANQGSEA. Trimming cost V 1 base and J 13 bases; bases outside gene matches: 11. The CDR3 DNA follows: TGCAGCGTTGAAGGCCCAGGGGGCCCGTCAGGCACCTTC. It is translated as CSVEGPGGPSGTF.

The rearrangement uses TRBV7-9 and TRBJ1-2; 8 nucleotides line up with TRBD1. Germline V CDR1 and CDR2: SEHNR, FQNEAQ (reference sequence). V lost 3 bases, J lost 7 bases, and 7 bases stayed unmatched. The CDR3 sequence is 14 residues long. This CDR3 reads CASSFSTGEGGYTF. CDR3 DNA: TGTGCCAGCAGCTTTTCGACAGGGGAGGGTGGCTACACCTTC.

The V call is TRBV7-2, the J call TRBJ1-2; TRBD1 might be the D (6 bases). V dropped 3 bases and J dropped 4 bases, with 15 bases sitting between them. The CDR3 is 15 amino acids. Germline V lookup: CDR1 SGHTA, CDR2 FQGNSA. In DNA form, the CDR3 reads TGTGCCAGCAGCTTGACCACAGGGAATTTCTATGGCTACACCTTC. Translated, it gives CASSLTTGNFYGYTF.

The chain couples TRBV20-1 to TRBJ2-1; 7 positions agree with TRBD1. With V trimmed by 6 bases and J by 3 bases, 8 bases remained unmatched. The CDR3 has 14 amino acids. Germline assignment: CDR1 DFQATT and CDR2 SNEGSKA (reference sequence). The CDR3 here is CSATLGTDYNEQFF. Written as DNA, the CDR3 is TGCAGTGCGACTCTCGGGACAGACTACAATGAGCAGTTCTTC.

In its sample, this clonotype was seen a few times. The CDR3 region is CASSGNTGELFF. The CDR3 bases are TGTGCCAGCAGCGGCAACACCGGGGAGCTGTTTTTT. The J gene is TRBJ2-2, the V gene TRBV7-2; D gene unclear. Trimming stripped 5 bases from V and 2 bases from J, with 3 bases between. The CDR3 loop spans 12 amino acids. Germline CDR1 is SGHTA and CDR2 is FQGNSA.

This rearrangement joins TRBV7-9 to TRBJ2-7; D gene uncertain. V was cut by 5 bases and J by 2 bases, with 13 bases left in between. This CDR3 comprises 14 residues. The germline CDR1 and CDR2 sequences are SEHNR and FQNEAQ (reference sequence). The CDR3, as DNA: TGTGCCAGCAGCCCTAGGGCCTTAACCTACGAGCAGTACTTC. It yields the protein CASSPRALTYEQYF.

In its sample, this clonotype was seen a few times. CDR3 sequence reads: CSAILGTSGDNEQFF. CDR3 in DNA: TGCAGTGCTATCCTCGGGACTAGCGGGGACAATGAGCAGTTCTTC. The rearrangement links TRBV20-1 to TRBJ2-1; TRBD2 matches at 13 bases. CDR3 length: 15 amino acids. CDR1 DFQATT and CDR2 SNEGSKA come from the germline V gene (reference sequence). The junction had 5 bases not matched to a gene; V was cut back by 4 bases and J by 5 bases.

A few counts support this clonotype. As DNA, the CDR3 is TGTGCCACGTACAGGGGCCAAAACAATGAGCAGTTCTTC. The encoded protein is CATYRGQNNEQFF. This rearrangement joins TRBV10-3 to TRBJ2-1, with TRBD1 matching 7 bases. There are 13 residues in the CDR3. The V gene's germline CDR1 is ENHRY and CDR2 SYGVKD. The V and J ends lost 10 bases and 5 bases, in that order; junction bases with no gene match: 8.

Notes on this clonotype: At one boundary the junction diverges from the germline segment, which might be a read error. V is TRBV2 and J is TRBJ1-5; no reliable D call. The length of the CDR3 is 14 residues. Germline CDR1 is SNHLY and CDR2 is FYNNEI. The CDR3 DNA follows: TGTGCCAGCAGTGGGATGAAAAGCATTCAGCCCCAGCATTTT. Amino acids: CASSGMKSIQPQHF. Using reference TRBV2 and TRBJ1-5 for the parts outside the CDR3, the full variable domain is EPEVTQTPSHQVTQMGQEVILRCVPISNHLYFYWYRQILGQKVEFLVSFYNNEISEKSEIFDDQFSVERPDGSNFTLKIRSTKLEDSAMYFCASSGMKSIQPQHFGDGTRLSIL.

The table lists this clonotype with a few counts. The chain is built from TRBV4-1 and TRBJ1-2, with D possibly being TRBD1 (5 bases). V gave up 0 bases and J gave up 3 bases, with 11 bases separating them. The germline CDR1 and CDR2 sequences are MGHRA and YSYEKL. This CDR3 region has 15 residues. This chain's CDR3 is CASSQERGSYYGYTF. CDR3 sequence (DNA): TGCGCCAGCAGCCAAGAACGGGGCAGCTACTATGGCTACACCTTC.

This clonotype was found a few times. J is TRBJ2-7 and V is TRBV28, with 7 bases lining up with TRBD1. The ends lost 6 bases at V and 3 bases at J; junction bases unmatched: 11. CDR1 is MDHEN, CDR2 SYDVKM, per germline. This CDR3 comprises 15 residues. The CDR3 nucleotides read TGTGCCAGCAGGACCCCGGGACAGCCCCTCTACGAGCAGTACTTC. This translates into CASRTPGQPLYEQYF.

The chain joins TRBV15 to TRBJ2-3; D is unclear. The CDR3 runs 13 residues. Germline CDR1 is LNHNV and CDR2 is YYDKDF (reference sequence). The germline V and J ends were trimmed by 6 bases and 4 bases, with 11 bases remaining between them. The chain's CDR3 is CATREGSSDTQYF. CDR3 coding DNA: TGTGCCACCAGGGAAGGTTCATCAGATACGCAGTATTTT.

The chain has TRBV5-1 and TRBJ1-2; D perhaps matches TRBD1 (5 bases). Germline CDR1 reads SGHRS; CDR2 reads YFSETQ. CDR3 size: 14 residues. V shed 6 bases and J shed 1 base, with 13 bases lying between them. The CDR3 sequence is CASTRDSLNYGYTF. The CDR3 DNA follows: TGCGCCAGCACCCGAGACAGCCTTAACTATGGCTACACCTTC.

The rearrangement joins TRBV29-1 to TRBJ2-1; D remains unclear. The CDR3 consists of 14 residues. The V and J ends lost 5 bases and 0 bases respectively, with 11 bases between them. Germline V gene sequence: CDR1 SQVTM, CDR2 ANQGSEA. The CDR3 sequence is CSVRSAPSYNEQFF. CDR3 DNA sequence: TGCAGCGTTCGGTCGGCGCCCTCCTACAATGAGCAGTTCTTC.

This clonotype was counted only a few times. The V gene is TRBV6-5, the J gene TRBJ1-4; D might be TRBD1 (6 bases). Per germline, CDR1 MNHEY and CDR2 SVGAGI. This CDR3 comprises 15 residues. The germline V and J ends were trimmed by 6 bases and 3 bases, with 14 bases remaining between them. The CDR3 nucleotides read TGTGCCAGCAGCAAAGGGACACGCCCTAATGAAAAACTGTTTTTT. Its protein product is CASSKGTRPNEKLFF.

V and J are TRBV24-1 and TRBJ2-1; TRBD2 might be the D (6 bases). CDR3 length: 17 amino acids. The V end lost 0 bases, the J end lost 1 base, and 12 bases lay between the germline ends. Germline loops: CDR1 KGHDR, CDR2 SFDVKD. The DNA for the CDR3 is TGTGCCACCAGTGATTTGCCCCCGGGACTTTCCTACAATGAGCAGTTCTTC. Residues: CATSDLPPGLSYNEQFF.

The CDR3 loop reads CASRVGAGAYNEQFF. In nucleotides, the CDR3 is TGTGCCAGCAGAGTCGGGGCAGGGGCCTACAATGAGCAGTTCTTC. The chain is built from TRBV6-6 and TRBJ2-1, with TRBD1 as a possible D gene (6 bases). The V and J ends lost 6 bases and 2 bases respectively, with 14 bases between them. CDR1 is MNHNY, CDR2 SVGAGI, per germline (reference sequence). The length of the CDR3 is 15 residues.